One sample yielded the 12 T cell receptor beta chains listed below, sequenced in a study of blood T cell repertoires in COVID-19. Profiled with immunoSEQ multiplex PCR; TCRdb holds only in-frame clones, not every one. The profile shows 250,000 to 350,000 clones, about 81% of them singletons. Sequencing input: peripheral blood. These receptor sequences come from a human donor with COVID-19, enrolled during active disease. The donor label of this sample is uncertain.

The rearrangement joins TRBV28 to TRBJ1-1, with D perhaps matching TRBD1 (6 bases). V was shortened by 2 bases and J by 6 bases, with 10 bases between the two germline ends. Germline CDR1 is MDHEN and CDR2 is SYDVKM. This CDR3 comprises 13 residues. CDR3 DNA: TGTGCCAGCAGTTTACTCAGGGGCCCTGAAGCTTTCTTT. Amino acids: CASSLLRGPEAFF.

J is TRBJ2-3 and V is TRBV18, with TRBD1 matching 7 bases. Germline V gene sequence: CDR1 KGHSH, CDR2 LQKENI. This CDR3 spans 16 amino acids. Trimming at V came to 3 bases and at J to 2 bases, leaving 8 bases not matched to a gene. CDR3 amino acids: CASSPAGQEYTDTQYF. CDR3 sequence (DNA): TGTGCCAGCTCACCTGCAGGACAGGAGTACACAGATACGCAGTATTTT.

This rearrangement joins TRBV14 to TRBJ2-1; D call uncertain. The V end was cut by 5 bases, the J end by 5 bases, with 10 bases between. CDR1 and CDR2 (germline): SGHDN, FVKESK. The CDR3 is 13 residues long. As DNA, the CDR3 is TGTGCCAGCAGCAAAGGTGGCCACAATGAGCAGTTCTTC. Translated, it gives CASSKGGHNEQFF.

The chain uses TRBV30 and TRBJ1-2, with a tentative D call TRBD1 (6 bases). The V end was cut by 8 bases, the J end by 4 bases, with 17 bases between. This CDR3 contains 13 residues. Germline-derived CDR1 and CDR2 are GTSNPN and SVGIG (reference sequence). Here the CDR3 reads CAGPNRVGYGYTF. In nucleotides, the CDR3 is TGTGCCGGGCCAAACAGGGTCGGCTATGGCTACACCTTC.

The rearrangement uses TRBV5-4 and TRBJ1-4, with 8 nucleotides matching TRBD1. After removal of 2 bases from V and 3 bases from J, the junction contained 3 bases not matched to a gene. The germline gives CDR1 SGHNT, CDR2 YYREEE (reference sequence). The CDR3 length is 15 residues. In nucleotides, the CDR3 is TGTGCCAGCAGCTTACGACAGGGGCCTAATGAAAAACTGTTTTTT. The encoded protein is CASSLRQGPNEKLFF.

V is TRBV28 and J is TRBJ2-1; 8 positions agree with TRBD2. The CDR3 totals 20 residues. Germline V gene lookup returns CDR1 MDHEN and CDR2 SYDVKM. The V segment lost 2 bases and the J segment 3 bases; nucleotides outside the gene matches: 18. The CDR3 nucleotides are TGTGCCAGCAGTTTAGAAATTCGAGACTTATCGGGAGGGAGCTACAATGAGCAGTTCTTC. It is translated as CASSLEIRDLSGGSYNEQFF.

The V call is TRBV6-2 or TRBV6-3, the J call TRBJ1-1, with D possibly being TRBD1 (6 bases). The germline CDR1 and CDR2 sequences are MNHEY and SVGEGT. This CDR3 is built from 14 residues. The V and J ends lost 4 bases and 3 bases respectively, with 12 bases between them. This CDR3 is CASSWAGEDTEAFF. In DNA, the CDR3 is TGTGCCAGCAGTTGGGCAGGGGAAGACACTGAAGCTTTCTTT.

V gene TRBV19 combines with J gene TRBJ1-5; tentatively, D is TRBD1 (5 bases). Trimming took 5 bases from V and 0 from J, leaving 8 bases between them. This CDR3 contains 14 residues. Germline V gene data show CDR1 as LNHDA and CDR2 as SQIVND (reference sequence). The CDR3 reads CASSRTFSNQPQHF. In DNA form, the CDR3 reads TGTGCCAGTAGTCGGACATTTAGCAATCAGCCCCAGCATTTT.

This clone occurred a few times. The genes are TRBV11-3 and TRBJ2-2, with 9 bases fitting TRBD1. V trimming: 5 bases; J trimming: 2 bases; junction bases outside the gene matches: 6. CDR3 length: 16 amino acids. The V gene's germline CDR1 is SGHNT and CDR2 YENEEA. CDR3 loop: CASSPWTGENTGELFF. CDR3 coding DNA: TGTGCCAGCAGCCCTTGGACAGGGGAAAACACCGGGGAGCTGTTTTTT.

The CDR3 protein is CASTSTGRNYGYTF. CDR3 coding DNA: TGTGCCAGCACCTCTACAGGGAGAAACTATGGCTACACCTTC. The chain joins TRBV7-9 to TRBJ1-2; the D gene is possibly TRBD1 (6 bases). Trimming removed 7 bases at V and 2 bases at J, with 14 bases between. The CDR3 has 14 amino acids. CDR1 is SEHNR and CDR2 is FQNEAQ in the germline V gene (reference sequence).

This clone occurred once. The CDR3 spells CAWSGQVGLAENTDTQYF. CDR3 nucleotides: TGTGCCTGGAGCGGACAGGTCGGACTAGCGGAGAACACAGATACGCAGTATTTT. The chain has TRBV30 and TRBJ2-3; 10 positions agree with TRBD2. Trimming at V came to 3 bases and at J to 2 bases, leaving 14 bases not matched to a gene. The length of the CDR3 is 18 residues. The germline V gene has CDR1 GTSNPN and CDR2 SVGIG (reference sequence).

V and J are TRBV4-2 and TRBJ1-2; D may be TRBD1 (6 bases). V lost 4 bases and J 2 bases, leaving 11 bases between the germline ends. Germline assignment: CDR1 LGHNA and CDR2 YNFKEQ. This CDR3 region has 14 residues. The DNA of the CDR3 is TGTGCCAGCAGCCTAGATGGACAGAACTATGGCTACACCTTC. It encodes CASSLDGQNYGYTF.